This paragraph reports one T cell receptor (beta chain). The ends were cut back, 3 bases at V and 6 bases at J, with 13 bases in the middle. The CDR3 has 13 residues. The V gene's germline CDR1 is SGDLS and CDR2 YYNGEE. This entry is derived from a study of blood T cell repertoires in COVID-19. Background on the study: The United States, Italy and Spain were the sources of the acute and convalescent COVID-19 samples. Sample material is recorded as cDNA or gDNA derived from T cells, B-cell-depleted T cells, or PBMCs.

Under the authors' procedure: The assay estimated nucleated cells by amplifying reference gene primers. Sequencing used immunoSEQ multiplex PCR; TCRdb keeps in-frame clones, though not all of them. V and J calls and clone size come straight from that table; D and trimming were deduced from the DNA. The data hold 57,000 or so clones, with almost 90% observed a single time. The origin of this receptor is a woman aged 45-65 years with active or convalescent COVID-19. The chain couples TRBV9 to TRBJ2-7; possible D gene TRBD1, 6 bases. The sequenced material came from peripheral blood. CDR3 sequence reads: CASSEYFRGEQYF. The CDR3 DNA is TGTGCCAGCAGCGAATACTTCAGGGGCGAGCAGTACTTC.